These 5 T cell receptor beta chains share one sample of origin, sequenced in a study of shared clonotypes between healthy human individuals. Clones were read by immunoSEQ multiplex PCR, and TCRdb kept only the in-frame ones, dropping some. Among over a million clones, about 96% were seen once, and the ten largest hold approximately 1.1%. Sequences were obtained from naive CD4+ T cells sorted from blood. Subset described: CD45RA+ positively selected. The receptors originated from a man younger than 45 in good health.

As regards this clone: The sample has other DNA sequences that encode this CDR3 too. V and J are TRBV2 and TRBJ2-7; D ambiguous. The CDR3 spans 11 residues. V shed 2 bases and J shed 4 bases, with 3 bases lying between them. Germline V gene sequence: CDR1 SNHLY, CDR2 FYNNEI. CDR3 nucleotides: TGTGCCAGCAGTGAAACGTACGAGCAGTACTTC. This codes for CASSETYEQYF.

The chain uses TRBV6-5 and TRBJ2-5; no firm D call. This CDR3 has 15 amino acids. The germline V gene has CDR1 MNHEY and CDR2 SVGAGI. V lost 8 bases and J 4 bases, leaving 20 bases between the germline ends. CDR3: CASADPGCLLETQYF. CDR3 nucleotides: TGTGCCAGCGCGGACCCTGGGTGCTTATTAGAGACCCAGTACTTC.

J is TRBJ1-1 and V is TRBV28, with TRBD1 as a possible D gene (6 bases). CDR1 and CDR2 from the germline V gene are MDHEN and SYDVKM. This CDR3 has 15 residues. V lost 6 bases and J 2 bases, leaving 16 bases between the germline ends. The CDR3 nucleotides are TGTGCCAGCAGGGAGGGGGGCTCCGTAAACACTGAAGCTTTCTTT. This sequence encodes CASREGGSVNTEAFF.

The chain combines TRBV5-1 with TRBJ1-1; 8 nucleotides align to TRBD1. The trim removed 5 bases at V and 2 bases at J, leaving 11 bases unmatched. The germline CDR1 and CDR2 sequences are SGHRS and YFSETQ. This CDR3 comprises 16 residues. The CDR3 is CASRYSTGAGNTEAFF. The CDR3 DNA sequence: TGCGCCAGCAGATACTCGACAGGGGCAGGAAACACTGAAGCTTTCTTT.

A note on this clone: The same CDR3 can be traced to other DNA sequences in this sample. The CDR3 reads CASSPTGSSYNEQFF. The CDR3, as DNA: TGTGCCAGCTCACCGACAGGCAGCTCCTACAATGAGCAGTTCTTC. The V and J genes are TRBV18 and TRBJ2-1; possibly TRBD1 for D (6 bases). V gave up 3 bases and J gave up 0 bases, with 9 bases separating them. The CDR3 is made up of 15 amino acids. The V gene's germline CDR1 is KGHSH and CDR2 LQKENI.